This TCR beta chain derives from a study of blood T cell repertoires in COVID-19. Study in general: The United States, Italy and Spain were the sources of the acute and convalescent COVID-19 samples. Nucleic acid was either cDNA or gDNA, and it came from T cells, B-cell-depleted T cells, or PBMCs.

Original data processing: Researchers report that nucleated cell counts were estimated from reference gene primer amplification. The data were produced by immunoSEQ multiplex PCR, yet TCRdb's version contains in-frame clones alone and is incomplete. Clonal size and the V and J genes are those of that table, whereas D and trimming came from the DNA. The sample shows some 130,000 clones, 75% to 90% of them seen only once. Germline loops: CDR1 ENHRY, CDR2 SYGVKD. This CDR3 contains 17 residues. With V trimmed by 0 bases and J by 4 bases, 5 bases remained unmatched. The sequence was obtained from a human donor in a cohort sampled during active COVID-19. The sequenced material came from peripheral blood. The V gene is TRBV10-3, the J gene TRBJ2-3; 12 nucleotides match TRBD2. The CDR3 sequence is CAISESLAGGPADTQYF. The CDR3 DNA sequence: TGTGCCATCAGTGAGTCGCTAGCGGGAGGGCCTGCAGATACGCAGTATTTT.